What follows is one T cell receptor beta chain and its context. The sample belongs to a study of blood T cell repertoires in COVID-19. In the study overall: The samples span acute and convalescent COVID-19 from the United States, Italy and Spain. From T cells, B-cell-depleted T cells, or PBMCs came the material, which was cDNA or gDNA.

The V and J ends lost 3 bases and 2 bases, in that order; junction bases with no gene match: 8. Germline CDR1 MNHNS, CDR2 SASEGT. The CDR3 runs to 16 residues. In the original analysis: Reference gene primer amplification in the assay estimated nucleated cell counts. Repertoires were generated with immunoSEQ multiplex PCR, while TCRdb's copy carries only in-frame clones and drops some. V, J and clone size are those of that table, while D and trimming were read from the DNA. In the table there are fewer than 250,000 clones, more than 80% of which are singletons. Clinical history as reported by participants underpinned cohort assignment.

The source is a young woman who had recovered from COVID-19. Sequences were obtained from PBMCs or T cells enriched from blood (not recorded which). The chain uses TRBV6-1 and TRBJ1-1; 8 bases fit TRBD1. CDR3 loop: CASSDRDRRRNTEAFF. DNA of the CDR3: TGTGCCAGCAGTGACCGGGACAGGAGAAGAAACACTGAAGCTTTCTTT.